These 13 T cell receptor beta chains came from one sample sequenced in a study of cytomegalovirus exposure and HLA in healthy donors. The study ran its PCR with 60 Vbeta and 13 Jbeta primers. Sequencing was performed with immunoSEQ multiplex PCR; in TCRdb, only in-frame clones are kept and a portion is missing. The sample data list some 76,000 clones. Sequencing was performed on PBMCs. Receptors were obtained from a man between 40 and 49 years old in good health and CMV-seronegative.

The gene calls are TRBV14 and TRBJ1-2; D is unclear. There are 14 residues in the CDR3. Germline V gives CDR1 SGHDN, CDR2 FVKESK. Trimming cost V 0 bases and J 8 bases, with 13 bases left between them. CDR3 DNA: TGTGCCAGCAGCCAAGACCAGGCCGTTGGAGGCTACACCTTC. Translated, it gives CASSQDQAVGGYTF.

This chain joins TRBV15 and TRBJ1-5, with 7 bases lining up with TRBD1. Germline assignment: CDR1 LNHNV and CDR2 YYDKDF (reference sequence). V lost 1 base, J lost 3 bases, and 6 bases stayed unmatched. This CDR3 has 16 amino acids. CDR3 nucleotides: TGTGCCACCAGCAGAGGTCGTCAGGGGGTCAATCAGCCCCAGCATTTT. The encoded protein is CATSRGRQGVNQPQHF.

The chain joins TRBV5-8 to TRBJ2-6; D is ambiguous. Trimming cost V 4 bases and J 1 base, with 9 bases left between them. Germline CDR1 SGHTS, CDR2 YDEGEE. This CDR3 spans 15 amino acids. The CDR3 loop is CASSSARSGANVLTF. The CDR3 nucleotides are TGTGCCAGCAGCAGCGCCCGTTCTGGGGCCAACGTCCTGACTTTC. Full variable domain (missing parts from reference TRBV5-8 and TRBJ2-6): EAGVTQSPTHLIKTRGQQATLRCSPISGHTSVYWYQQALGLGLQFLLWYDEGEERNRGNFPPRFSGRQFPNYSSELNVNALELEDSALYLCASSSARSGANVLTFGAGSRLTVL.

The chain recombines TRBV7-2 with TRBJ2-1; TRBD2 matches 11 bases. This CDR3 region has 15 residues. The germline CDR1 and CDR2 sequences are SGHTA and FQGNSA. The J segment lost 7 bases and the V segment lost 5 bases, leaving 7 bases of the junction unmatched. The chain's CDR3 is CASSPLAGGGNEQFF. The CDR3 DNA follows: TGTGCCAGCAGCCCTCTAGCGGGAGGCGGAAATGAGCAGTTCTTC.

V usage is TRBV28 and J usage is TRBJ1-2; a possible D gene is TRBD1 (6 bases). Germline CDR1 reads MDHEN; CDR2 reads SYDVKM. The CDR3 length is 15 residues. Trimming stripped 3 bases from V and 8 bases from J, with 19 bases between. Here the CDR3 reads CASSLLSRGHSGYTF. The CDR3 DNA reads TGTGCCAGCAGTTTGCTTAGCAGGGGTCATTCGGGCTACACCTTC.

V is TRBV19 and J is TRBJ2-7, with 8 nucleotides matching TRBD2. The CDR3 sequence is 13 residues long. CDR1 LNHDA and CDR2 SQIVND come from the germline V gene (reference sequence). After removal of 5 bases from V and 4 bases from J, the junction contained 4 bases not matched to a gene. The CDR3 sequence: CASSRTGGYEQYF. CDR3 nucleotide sequence: TGTGCCAGTAGTCGGACGGGGGGGTACGAGCAGTACTTC. The entire variable domain, with the rest obtained from reference TRBV19 and TRBJ2-7, is as follows: DGGITQSPKYLFRKEGQNVTLSCEQNLNHDAMYWYRQDPGQGLRLIYYSQIVNDFQKGDIAEGYSVSREKKESFPLTVTSAQKNPTAFYLCASSRTGGYEQYFGPGTRLTVT.

J is TRBJ1-1 and V is TRBV27; tentative D call: TRBD1 (6 bases). CDR3 length: 15 residues. V was pared by 6 bases and J by 4 bases, with 18 bases between. CDR1 is MNHEY, CDR2 SMNVEV, per germline (reference sequence). The CDR3 loop is CASRPLGQWGTEAFF. CDR3 DNA sequence: TGTGCCAGCAGACCCTTGGGACAATGGGGCACTGAAGCTTTCTTT.

The V gene is TRBV7-2, the J gene TRBJ1-5, with D possibly being TRBD1 (5 bases). Germline CDR1 is SGHTA and CDR2 is FQGNSA. This CDR3 has 15 amino acids. Deletions cut 5 bases from V and 0 bases from J, with 11 bases between. This CDR3 reads CASSLTTVSNQPQHF. The CDR3 nucleotides read TGTGCCAGCAGCCTTACGACAGTTAGCAATCAGCCCCAGCATTTT.

The V and J genes are TRBV6-6 and TRBJ2-2; no definite D call. This CDR3 comprises 13 residues. In germline, CDR1 is MNHNY, CDR2 SVGAGI (reference sequence). V shed 5 bases and J shed 7 bases, with 11 bases lying between them. This chain's CDR3 is CASSPSRIGELFF. In nucleotides, the CDR3 is TGTGCCAGCAGTCCAAGCCGTATCGGGGAGCTGTTTTTT.

The rearrangement joins TRBV12-2 to TRBJ2-5; the table's TRBD2 call for D was not verified on the DNA. With the DNA end fitting TRBJ2-7 better, the J assignment may be wrong. TRBV12-2 is labeled a pseudogene. The CDR3 has 10 residues. CDR3: CASPFYEQYF. The CDR3 DNA follows: TGTGCAAGTCCCTTCTACGAGCAGTACTTC.

The gene calls are TRBV12-5 and TRBJ1-1, with TRBD1 matching 8 bases. CDR1 and CDR2 (germline): LGHNT, FRNRAP. This CDR3 region has 16 residues. Trimming cost V 0 bases and J 3 bases; bases outside gene matches: 6. The CDR3 DNA reads TGTGCTAGTGGTTTGGTACAGGGGGATGGGGACACTGAAGCTTTCTTT. Its translation: CASGLVQGDGDTEAFF.

V and J are TRBV2 and TRBJ1-2; 7 bases line up with TRBD1. This CDR3 has 13 amino acids. Per germline, CDR1 SNHLY and CDR2 FYNNEI. Trimming cost V 6 bases and J 8 bases; bases outside gene matches: 9. Written as DNA, the CDR3 is TGTGCCAGCAGGGATACAGGGGCGGGAGGCTACACCTTC. It codes for CASRDTGAGGYTF.

The chain carries TRBV6-6 and TRBJ1-1; 8 bases are a match to TRBD1. The CDR3 is 15 residues long. Germline trimming cut 7 bases from V and 0 bases from J; bases unmatched to any gene: 7. CDR1 is MNHNY and CDR2 is SVGAGI in the germline V gene (reference sequence). CDR3 coding DNA: TGTGCCAGCAATAGGGGGGGACAGGTGAACACTGAAGCTTTCTTT. Translating it yields CASNRGGQVNTEAFF.